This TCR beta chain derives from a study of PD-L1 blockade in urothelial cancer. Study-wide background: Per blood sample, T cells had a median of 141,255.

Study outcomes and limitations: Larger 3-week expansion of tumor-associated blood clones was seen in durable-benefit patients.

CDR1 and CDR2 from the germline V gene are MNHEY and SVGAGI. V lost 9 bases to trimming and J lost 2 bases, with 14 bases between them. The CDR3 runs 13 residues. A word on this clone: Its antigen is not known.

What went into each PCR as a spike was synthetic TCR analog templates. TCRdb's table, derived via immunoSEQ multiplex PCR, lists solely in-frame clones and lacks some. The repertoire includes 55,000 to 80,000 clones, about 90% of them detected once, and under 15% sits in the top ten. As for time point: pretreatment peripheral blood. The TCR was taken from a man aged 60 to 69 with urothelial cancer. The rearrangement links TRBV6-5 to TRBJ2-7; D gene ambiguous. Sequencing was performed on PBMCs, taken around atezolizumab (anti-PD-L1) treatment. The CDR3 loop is CASKRDGTYEQYF. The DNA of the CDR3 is TGTGCCAGTAAGCGAGACGGAACCTACGAGCAGTACTTC.